The rows below give T cell receptor beta chains drawn from one sample of a study of blood T cell repertoires in COVID-19. Some clones are missing from TCRdb's copy, which holds only in-frame ones; the method was immunoSEQ multiplex PCR. The sample lists roughly 240,000 clones, approximately 85% occurring once. The source material was PBMCs or T cells enriched from blood (not recorded which). The receptors here all came from a woman between 45 and 60 years old with acute COVID-19. The CDR3 runs from the conserved cysteine through the conserved F or W.

J: TRBJ2-7; V: TRBV5-4; CDR3: CASSPAGQASYEQYF
J: TRBJ1-1; V: TRBV24-1; CDR3: CATSEVGGTEAFF
J: TRBJ2-3; V: TRBV18; CDR3: CASSPGQVSTDTQYF
J: TRBJ1-2; V: TRBV2; CDR3: CASTGQLGGYTF
J: TRBJ1-2; V: TRBV4-1; CDR3: CASSQTAGRDYGYTF
J: TRBJ2-3; V: TRBV9; CDR3: CASSVELAGDIDTQYF
J: TRBJ1-1; V: TRBV5-5; CDR3: CASSPREGRGTEAFF
J: TRBJ1-1; V: TRBV30; CDR3: CACLTGPNTEAFF
J: TRBJ1-5; V: TRBV6-2/TRBV6-3; CDR3: CASSYPTGGNQPQHF
J: TRBJ2-2; V: TRBV11-1; CDR3: CASSLRLGDGELFF
J: TRBJ2-4; V: TRBV10-1; CDR3: CASMVRGIAKNIQYF
J: TRBJ2-2; V: TRBV5-4; CDR3: CASSITGELFF
J: TRBJ1-4; V: TRBV7-2; CDR3: CASSLAHDEKLFF
J: TRBJ1-4; V: TRBV4-3; CDR3: CASSQGKGANEKLFF
J: TRBJ1-1; V: TRBV7-2; CDR3: CASTLGGNTEAFF
J: TRBJ1-2; V: TRBV6-5; CDR3: CASRLDRGGYTF
J: TRBJ2-7; V: TRBV19; CDR3: CASSIRTEYYEQYF
J: TRBJ2-2; V: TRBV4-1; CDR3: CASSQDLTGGGSTGELFF
J: TRBJ2-3; V: TRBV7-2; CDR3: CASSPILTGGKDTQYF
J: TRBJ2-5; V: TRBV7-2; CDR3: CASSLIRDKETQYF
J: TRBJ1-6; V: TRBV7-9; CDR3: CASSLELFNSPLHF
J: TRBJ1-4; V: TRBV4-1; CDR3: CASSQERRAGPEKLFF
J: TRBJ1-5; V: TRBV24-1; CDR3: CATSDLIPDRGEVYSNQPQHF
J: TRBJ2-5; V: TRBV18; CDR3: CASSQNSGTEYETQYF